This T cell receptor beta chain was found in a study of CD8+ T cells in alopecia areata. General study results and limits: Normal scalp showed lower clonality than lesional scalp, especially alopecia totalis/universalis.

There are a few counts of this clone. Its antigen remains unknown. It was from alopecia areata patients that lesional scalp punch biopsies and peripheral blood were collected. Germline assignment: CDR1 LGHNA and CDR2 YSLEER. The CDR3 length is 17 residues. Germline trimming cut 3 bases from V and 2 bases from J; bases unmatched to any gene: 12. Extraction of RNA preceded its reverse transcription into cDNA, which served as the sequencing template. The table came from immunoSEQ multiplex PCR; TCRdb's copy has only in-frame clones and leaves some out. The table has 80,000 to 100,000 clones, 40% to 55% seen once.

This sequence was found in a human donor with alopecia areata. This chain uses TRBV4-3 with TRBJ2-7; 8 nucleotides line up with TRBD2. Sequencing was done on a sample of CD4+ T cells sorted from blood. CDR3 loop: CASSQGLGPEGAYEQYF. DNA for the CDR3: TGCGCCAGCAGCCAGGGACTAGGGCCGGAGGGGGCCTACGAGCAGTACTTC.